These 6 T cell receptor beta chains originate from one sample sequenced in a study of cytomegalovirus exposure and HLA in healthy donors. Clones were read by immunoSEQ multiplex PCR, and TCRdb kept only the in-frame ones, dropping some. Of more than 90,000 clones in the sample, approximately 90% were seen once. The specimen was PBMCs. Receptor source: a man in his late teens or twenties in good health and CMV-seronegative.

The J gene is TRBJ1-2, the V gene TRBV4-3; TRBD1 matches 9 bases. The ends lost 3 bases at V and 4 bases at J; junction bases unmatched: 6. Per germline, CDR1 LGHNA and CDR2 YSLEER. The CDR3 totals 15 residues. This CDR3 reads CASSQNRGRTYGYTF. CDR3 sequence (DNA): TGCGCCAGCAGCCAGAACAGGGGGCGGACCTATGGCTACACCTTC.

The CDR3 sequence is CATSGTGVGQPQHF. The CDR3 region has the DNA TGTGCCACGTCCGGGACAGGGGTTGGGCAGCCCCAGCATTTT. V is TRBV10-3 and J is TRBJ1-5; 10 nucleotides align to TRBD1. The junction had 10 bases not matched to a gene; V was cut back by 10 bases and J by 7 bases. Germline CDR1 is ENHRY and CDR2 is SYGVKD. CDR3 length: 14 amino acids.

This chain links TRBV15 with TRBJ2-1; possibly TRBD2 for D (7 bases). Germline values: CDR1 LNHNV, CDR2 YYDKDF (reference sequence). CDR3 size: 16 residues. V was trimmed by 1 base and J by 4 bases, leaving 14 bases between them. The CDR3 spells CATSRAPAGQYNEQFF. In DNA form, the CDR3 reads TGTGCCACCAGCAGAGCCCCAGCGGGACAATACAATGAGCAGTTCTTC. Full variable domain (remainder filled in from reference TRBV15 and TRBJ2-1): DAMVIQNPRYQVTQFGKPVTLSCSQTLNHNVMYWYQQKSSQAPKLLFHYYDKDFNNEADTPDNFQSRRPNTSFCFLDIRSPGLGDTAMYLCATSRAPAGQYNEQFFGPGTRLTVL.

The CDR3 nucleotides are TGTGCCAGCACTCCTAGCGGACGATTCTACGAGCAGTACTTC. It is translated as CASTPSGRFYEQYF. The chain uses TRBV27 and TRBJ2-7; 7 nucleotides line up with TRBD2. With V trimmed by 7 bases and J by 3 bases, 9 bases remained unmatched. This CDR3 comprises 14 residues. The germline V gene encodes CDR1 MNHEY and CDR2 SMNVEV (reference sequence).

The gene calls are TRBV29-1 and TRBJ2-3; the D gene is possibly TRBD2 (6 bases). The CDR3 extends over 11 amino acids. V lost 7 bases and J lost 3, with 8 bases in between. CDR1 and CDR2 (germline): SQVTM, ANQGSEA. The CDR3 sequence is CSGTTTDTQYF. As DNA, the CDR3 is TGCAGCGGGACTACGACAGATACGCAGTATTTT.

This clone was found a few times. The CDR3 DNA sequence: TGTGCCAGCAGTCCGTCGGGGGGCGCAGGCACTGAAGCTTTCTTT. Protein sequence: CASSPSGGAGTEAFF. V and J are TRBV9 and TRBJ1-1, with D perhaps TRBD1 (6 bases). V dropped 5 bases and J dropped 4 bases, with 18 bases sitting between them. The CDR3 contains 15 residues. Germline-derived CDR1 and CDR2 are SGDLS and YYNGEE.